The sequence of this T cell receptor (beta chain) was determined in a study of blood T cell repertoires in COVID-19. Study at large: PBMCs, B-cell-depleted T cells, or T cells provided the cDNA or gDNA that made up the material.

Recovered Cohort 3 donors showed two negative PCRs, clearance, or symptom resolution. Produced via immunoSEQ multiplex PCR; TCRdb's table is partial and in-frame only. The repertoire holds 150,000 to 250,000 clones, with roughly 82% as singletons. The length of the CDR3 is 14 residues. With 2 bases removed from V and 3 bases from J, the gap between germline ends came to 7 bases. Germline V gives CDR1 SGHTA, CDR2 FQGNSA. The sequenced sample was PBMCs or T cells enriched from blood (not recorded which). The sequence was collected from a man aged 40-49 years who had recovered from COVID-19. This chain connects TRBV7-2 to TRBJ2-2, with D uncertain. The DNA for the CDR3 is TGTGCCAGCAGCTTATTGGAGCACACCGGGGAGCTGTTTTTT. It codes for CASSLLEHTGELFF.